What follows are 6 T cell receptor beta chains derived from one specimen sequenced in a study of blood T cell repertoires in COVID-19. Assay: immunoSEQ multiplex PCR; the TCRdb copy retains only in-frame clones and omits some. The top ten clones hold under 55% of a sample with around 28,000 clones, approximately 89% of them seen once. The specimen was peripheral blood. Receptors originate from a human donor with acute or convalescent COVID-19. The donor label of this sample is uncertain.

The rearrangement uses TRBV9 and TRBJ2-6, with 8 positions matching TRBD1. The germline CDR1 and CDR2 sequences are SGDLS and YYNGEE. Trimming removed 3 bases from V and 0 bases from J; junction bases left unmatched: 8. The CDR3 loop spans 18 amino acids. The CDR3 DNA reads TGTGCCAGCAGCGCGAGGGGACAGGAGAACTCTGGGGCCAACGTCCTGACTTTC. This translates into CASSARGQENSGANVLTF.

The gene calls are TRBV7-8 and TRBJ1-5, with 11 bases aligning to TRBD1. CDR1 and CDR2 (germline): SGHVS, FQNEAQ. There are 17 residues in the CDR3. The trim removed 5 bases at V and 0 bases at J, leaving 6 bases unmatched. For the CDR3, the DNA is TGTGCCAGCAGCATGAGGACAGGGGGCCGTAGCAATCAGCCCCAGCATTTT. As protein: CASSMRTGGRSNQPQHF.

The genes are TRBV19 and TRBJ1-1; D uncertain. Between the trimmed V and J ends, which lost 3 bases and 2 bases, there was a span of 7 bases. The CDR3 totals 13 residues. CDR1 LNHDA and CDR2 SQIVND come from the germline V gene (reference sequence). In DNA form, the CDR3 reads TGTGCCAGTAGTATTTTTAAAAACACTGAAGCTTTCTTT. It specifies CASSIFKNTEAFF. Looking up the rest from reference TRBV19 and TRBJ1-1 gives the full variable domain: DGGITQSPKYLFRKEGQNVTLSCEQNLNHDAMYWYRQDPGQGLRLIYYSQIVNDFQKGDIAEGYSVSREKKESFPLTVTSAQKNPTAFYLCASSIFKNTEAFFGQGTRLTVV.

This chain joins TRBV11-3 and TRBJ2-6, with TRBD2 matching 8 bases. Per the germline V gene, CDR1 is SGHNT and CDR2 is YENEEA. V gave up 5 bases and J gave up 2 bases; unmatched junction bases: 2. This CDR3 has 15 amino acids. CDR3 sequence: CASSRGGTGANVLTF. DNA of the CDR3: TGTGCCAGCAGCCGGGGGGGTACTGGGGCCAACGTCCTGACTTTC.

V is TRBV5-1 and J is TRBJ2-4; 8 bases align to TRBD1. Per germline, CDR1 SGHRS and CDR2 YFSETQ. The CDR3 is 19 residues long. V was clipped by 0 bases and J by 6 bases; unmatched bases: 17. CDR3 bases: TGCGCCAGCAGCTTGGGTAGTCAGGGGGCCGCTCTAAACCGAAACATTCAGTACTTC. Translation gives CASSLGSQGAALNRNIQYF.

The chain recombines TRBV19 with TRBJ2-2; 11 positions agree with TRBD1. CDR3 length: 19 residues. Germline CDR1 LNHDA, CDR2 SQIVND (reference sequence). The V gene end was trimmed by 7 bases and the J gene end by 0 bases; junction bases not matched to a gene: 13. Written as DNA, the CDR3 is TGTGCCAGTAAAAATCGGGGACAGGGGGTATCCGCGAACACCGGGGAGCTGTTTTTT. It translates to CASKNRGQGVSANTGELFF. The variable domain in full, with the rest retrieved from reference TRBV19 and TRBJ2-2, is DGGITQSPKYLFRKEGQNVTLSCEQNLNHDAMYWYRQDPGQGLRLIYYSQIVNDFQKGDIAEGYSVSREKKESFPLTVTSAQKNPTAFYLCASKNRGQGVSANTGELFFGEGSRLTVL.